There are a few counts of the clone carrying this T cell receptor beta chain. This sample stems from a study of cytomegalovirus exposure and HLA in healthy donors. Per germline, CDR1 SGHKS and CDR2 YYEKEE (reference sequence). The germline V and J ends were trimmed by 4 bases and 0 bases, with 11 bases remaining between them. The CDR3 contains 16 residues. Use of 60 Vbeta and 13 Jbeta primers characterized the PCR. Assay used: immunoSEQ multiplex PCR; TCRdb lists only in-frame clones, some missing. The table shows roughly 100,000 clones, with approximately 66% occurring only once. Sequenced material: PBMCs. The chain carries TRBV5-5 and TRBJ1-6; the D is unclear. This TCR came from a woman between 45 and 65 years old in good health and CMV-seronegative. As DNA, the CDR3 is TGTGCCAGCAGCCTTGCCCCCAGCTCCTATAATTCACCCCTCCACTTT. Translated, it gives CASSLAPSSYNSPLHF.